This note documents a single T cell receptor beta chain sequence. Its target is not known. One end of the junction varies from germline; a read error may be responsible. The authors sorted naive CD8 T cells as CD8+CD4-CCR7+CD45RA+. Bulk TCR libraries used previously described methods and listed TCR primers. TCRdb fed the PCR reads into MiXCR, producing one record per CDR3 protein. The sample consists of some 65,000 distinct CDR3 sequences, about 18% of them appearing once. The CDR3 covers 12 residues. The germline V gene has CDR1 SQVTM and CDR2 ANQGSEA. The data were taken from a study of molecular identifiers for immune sequencing clone quantification. Study in general: In replicates, RNA from approximately 20,000 or 100,000 naive CD8 cells was divided five ways and four parts were sequenced.

Study-wide findings and caveats: Clones carrying above 20 RNA copies accounted for over 97% of effector molecules, under 1% in naive cells.

This clonotype originated in a human donor in good health. Some libraries in this study had Jurkat cell RNA spiked in. This sequence joins TRBV29-1 and TRBJ2-2; possible D gene TRBD2, 5 bases. The sequenced sample consisted of naive CD8+ T cells from blood, with Jurkat cell RNA spiked in. Subset reported: FACS-sorted CD8+CD4-CCR7+CD45RA+ naive T cells. CDR3 residues: CSVDTNTGEPLF. The DNA for the CDR3 is TGCAGCGTTGACACAAACACCGGGGAGCCGCTTTTT.